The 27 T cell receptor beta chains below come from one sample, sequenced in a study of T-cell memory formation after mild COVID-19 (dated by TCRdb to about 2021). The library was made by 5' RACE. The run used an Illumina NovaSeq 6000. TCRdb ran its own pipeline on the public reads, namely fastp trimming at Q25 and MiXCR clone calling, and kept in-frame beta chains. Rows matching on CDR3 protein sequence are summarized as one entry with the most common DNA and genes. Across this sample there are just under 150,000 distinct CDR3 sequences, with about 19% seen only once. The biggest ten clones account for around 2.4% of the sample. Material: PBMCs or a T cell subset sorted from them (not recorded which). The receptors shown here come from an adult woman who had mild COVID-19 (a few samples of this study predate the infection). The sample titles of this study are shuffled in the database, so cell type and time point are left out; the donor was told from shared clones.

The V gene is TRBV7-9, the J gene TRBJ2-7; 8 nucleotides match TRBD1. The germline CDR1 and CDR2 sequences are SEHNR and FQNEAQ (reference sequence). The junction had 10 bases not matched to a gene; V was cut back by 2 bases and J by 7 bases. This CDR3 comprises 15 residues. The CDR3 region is CASSLMAQGAGEQYF. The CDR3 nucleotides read TGTGCCAGCAGCTTAATGGCCCAGGGGGCGGGTGAGCAGTACTTC.

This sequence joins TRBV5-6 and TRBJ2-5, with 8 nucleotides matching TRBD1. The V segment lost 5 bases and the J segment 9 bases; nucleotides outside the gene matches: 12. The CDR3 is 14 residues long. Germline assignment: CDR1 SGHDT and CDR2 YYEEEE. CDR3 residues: CASRGQGRRWAQYF. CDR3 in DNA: TGTGCCAGCAGAGGACAGGGTAGGCGTTGGGCCCAGTACTTC. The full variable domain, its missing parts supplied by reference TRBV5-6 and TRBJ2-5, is DAGVTQSPTHLIKTRGQQVTLRCSPKSGHDTVSWYQQALGQGPQFIFQYYEEEERQRGNFPDRFSGHQFPNYSSELNVNALLLGDSALYLCASRGQGRRWAQYFGPGTRLLVL.

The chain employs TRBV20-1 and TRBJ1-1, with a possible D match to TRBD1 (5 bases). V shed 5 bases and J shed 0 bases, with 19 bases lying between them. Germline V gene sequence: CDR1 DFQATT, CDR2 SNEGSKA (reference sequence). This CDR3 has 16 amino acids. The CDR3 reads CSAHIAGLPMNTEAFF. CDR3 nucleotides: TGCAGTGCTCACATCGCAGGGCTTCCGATGAACACTGAAGCTTTCTTT.

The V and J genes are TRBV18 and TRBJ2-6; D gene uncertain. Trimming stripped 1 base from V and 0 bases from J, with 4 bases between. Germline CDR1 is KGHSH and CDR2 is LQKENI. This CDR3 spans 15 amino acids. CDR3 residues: CASSPLNSGANVLTF. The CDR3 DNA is TGTGCCAGCTCACCACTAAACTCTGGGGCCAACGTCCTGACTTTC.

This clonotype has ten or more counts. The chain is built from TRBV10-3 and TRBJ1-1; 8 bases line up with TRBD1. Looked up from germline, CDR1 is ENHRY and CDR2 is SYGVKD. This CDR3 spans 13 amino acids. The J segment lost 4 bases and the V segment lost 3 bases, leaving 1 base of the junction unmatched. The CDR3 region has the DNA TGTGCCATCAGTGAAACAGGGGGCACTGAAGCTTTCTTT. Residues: CAISETGGTEAFF.

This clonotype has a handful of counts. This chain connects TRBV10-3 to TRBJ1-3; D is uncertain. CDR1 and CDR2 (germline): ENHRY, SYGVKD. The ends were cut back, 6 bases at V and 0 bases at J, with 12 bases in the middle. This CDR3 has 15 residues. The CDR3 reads CAIRSSLFSGNTIYF. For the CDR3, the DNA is TGTGCCATCAGGTCCAGCTTATTCTCTGGAAACACCATATATTTT.

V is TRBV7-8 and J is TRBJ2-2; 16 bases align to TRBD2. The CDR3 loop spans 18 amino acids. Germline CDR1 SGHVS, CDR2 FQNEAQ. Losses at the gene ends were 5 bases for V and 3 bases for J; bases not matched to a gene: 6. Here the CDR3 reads CASSPGLAGGPDTGELFF. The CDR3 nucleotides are TGTGCCAGCAGCCCGGGACTAGCGGGGGGGCCAGACACCGGGGAGCTGTTTTTT.

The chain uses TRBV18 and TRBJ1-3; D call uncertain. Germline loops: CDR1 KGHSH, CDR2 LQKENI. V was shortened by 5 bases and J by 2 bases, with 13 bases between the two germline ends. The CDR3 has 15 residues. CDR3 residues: CASSSDASPGNTIYF. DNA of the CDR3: TGTGCCAGCTCATCGGACGCTTCGCCTGGAAACACCATATATTTT.

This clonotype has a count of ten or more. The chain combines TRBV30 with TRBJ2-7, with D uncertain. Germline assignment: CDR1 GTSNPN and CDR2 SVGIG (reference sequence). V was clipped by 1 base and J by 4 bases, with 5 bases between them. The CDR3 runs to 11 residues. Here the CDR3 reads CAWSARYEQYF. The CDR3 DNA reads TGTGCCTGGAGTGCTCGGTACGAGCAGTACTTC.

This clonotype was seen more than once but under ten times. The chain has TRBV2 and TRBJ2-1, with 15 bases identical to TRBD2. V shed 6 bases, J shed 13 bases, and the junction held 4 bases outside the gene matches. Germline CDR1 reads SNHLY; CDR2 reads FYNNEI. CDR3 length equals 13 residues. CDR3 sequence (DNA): TGTGCCAGCAGGAGGACTAGCGGGGGGGACCAGTTCTTC. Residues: CASRRTSGGDQFF.

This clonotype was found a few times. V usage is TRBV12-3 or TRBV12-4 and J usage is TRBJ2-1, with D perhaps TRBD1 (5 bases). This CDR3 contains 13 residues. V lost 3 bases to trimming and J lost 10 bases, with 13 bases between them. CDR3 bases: TGTGCCAGCAGTTTGGTACAACAGGCGGAGCAGTTCTTC. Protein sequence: CASSLVQQAEQFF.

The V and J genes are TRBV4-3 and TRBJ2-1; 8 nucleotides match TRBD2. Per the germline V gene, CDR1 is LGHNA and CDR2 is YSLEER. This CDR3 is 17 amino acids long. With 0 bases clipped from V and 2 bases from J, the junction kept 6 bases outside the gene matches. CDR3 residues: CASSQEETSETYNEQFF. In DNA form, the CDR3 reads TGCGCCAGCAGCCAAGAGGAGACTAGCGAGACCTACAATGAGCAGTTCTTC.

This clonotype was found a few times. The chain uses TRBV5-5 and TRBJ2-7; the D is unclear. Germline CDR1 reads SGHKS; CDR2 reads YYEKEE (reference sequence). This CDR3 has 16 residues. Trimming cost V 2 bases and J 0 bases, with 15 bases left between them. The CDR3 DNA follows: TGTGCCAGCAGCTTTCAACATTTGGGATTCTCCTACGAGCAGTACTTC. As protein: CASSFQHLGFSYEQYF.

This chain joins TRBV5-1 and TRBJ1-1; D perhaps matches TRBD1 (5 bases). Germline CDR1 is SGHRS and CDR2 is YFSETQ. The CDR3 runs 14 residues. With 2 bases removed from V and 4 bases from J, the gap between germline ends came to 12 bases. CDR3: CASSFGGRVTEAFF. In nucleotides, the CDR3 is TGCGCCAGCAGCTTCGGGGGAAGGGTCACTGAAGCTTTCTTT.

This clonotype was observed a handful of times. CDR3 in amino acids: CASSPPSGSTSYNEQFF. CDR3 DNA sequence: TGTGCCAGCAGTCCCCCTAGCGGGAGTACTTCCTACAATGAGCAGTTCTTC. The gene calls are TRBV27 and TRBJ2-1, with 10 bases identical to TRBD2. V lost 5 bases to trimming and J lost 1 base; unmatched junction nucleotides: 8. CDR1 and CDR2 (germline): MNHEY, SMNVEV (reference sequence). The CDR3 extends over 17 amino acids.

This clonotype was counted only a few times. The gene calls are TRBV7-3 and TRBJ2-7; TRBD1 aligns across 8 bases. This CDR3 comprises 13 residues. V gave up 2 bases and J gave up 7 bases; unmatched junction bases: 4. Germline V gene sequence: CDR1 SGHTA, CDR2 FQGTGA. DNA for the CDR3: TGTGCCAGCAGCTTAGGACAGGGAGGAGAGCAGTACTTC. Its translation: CASSLGQGGEQYF.

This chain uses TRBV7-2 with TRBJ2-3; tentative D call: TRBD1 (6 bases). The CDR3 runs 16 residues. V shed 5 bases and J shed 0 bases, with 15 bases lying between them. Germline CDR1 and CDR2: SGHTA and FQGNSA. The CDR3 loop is CASSPLDRISTDTQYF. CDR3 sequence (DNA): TGTGCCAGCAGCCCTCTCGACAGGATAAGCACAGATACGCAGTATTTT.

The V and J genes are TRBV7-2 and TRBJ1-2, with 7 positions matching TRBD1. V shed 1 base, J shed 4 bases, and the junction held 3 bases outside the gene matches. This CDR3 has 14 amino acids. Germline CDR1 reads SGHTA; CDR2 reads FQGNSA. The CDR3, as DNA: TGTGCCAGCAGCTTAGGACAGGGTTTCTATGGCTACACCTTC. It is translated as CASSLGQGFYGYTF.

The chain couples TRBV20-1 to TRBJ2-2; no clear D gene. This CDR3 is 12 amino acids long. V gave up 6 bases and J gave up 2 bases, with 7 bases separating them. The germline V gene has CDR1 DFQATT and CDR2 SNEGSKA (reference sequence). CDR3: CSATTNTGELFF. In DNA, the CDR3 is TGCAGTGCCACGACTAACACCGGGGAGCTGTTTTTT.

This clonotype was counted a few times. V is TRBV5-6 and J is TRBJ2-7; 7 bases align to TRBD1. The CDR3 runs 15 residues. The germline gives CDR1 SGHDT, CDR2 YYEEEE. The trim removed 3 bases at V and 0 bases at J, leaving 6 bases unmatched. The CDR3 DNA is TGTGCCAGCAGCTGGATTGACAGGGACTCCTACGAGCAGTACTTC. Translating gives CASSWIDRDSYEQYF.

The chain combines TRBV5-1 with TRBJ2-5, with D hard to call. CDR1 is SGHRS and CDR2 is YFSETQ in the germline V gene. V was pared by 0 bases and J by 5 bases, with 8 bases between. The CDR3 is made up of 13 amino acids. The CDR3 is CASSLGDSETQYF. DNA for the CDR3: TGCGCCAGCAGCTTGGGGGATTCGGAGACCCAGTACTTC.

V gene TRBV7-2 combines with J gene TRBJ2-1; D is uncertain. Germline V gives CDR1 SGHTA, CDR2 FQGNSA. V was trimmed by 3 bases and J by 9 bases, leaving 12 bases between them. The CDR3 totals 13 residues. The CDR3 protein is CASSLDGLGEQFF. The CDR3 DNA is TGTGCCAGCAGCTTGGACGGTCTCGGTGAGCAGTTCTTC.

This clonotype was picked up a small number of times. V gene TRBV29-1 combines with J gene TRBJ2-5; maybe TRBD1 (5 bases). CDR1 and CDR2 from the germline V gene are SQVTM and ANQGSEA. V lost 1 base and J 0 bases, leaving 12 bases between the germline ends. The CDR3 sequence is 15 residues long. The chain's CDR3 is CSVEAGWGYQETQYF. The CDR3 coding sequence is TGCAGCGTTGAAGCCGGTTGGGGCTACCAAGAGACCCAGTACTTC.

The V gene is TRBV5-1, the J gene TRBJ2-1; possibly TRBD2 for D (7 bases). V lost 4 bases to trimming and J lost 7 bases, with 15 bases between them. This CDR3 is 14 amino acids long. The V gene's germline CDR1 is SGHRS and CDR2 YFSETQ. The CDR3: CASSRGRGGNEQFF. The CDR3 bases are TGCGCCAGCAGCCGCGGCAGGGGAGGGAATGAGCAGTTCTTC.

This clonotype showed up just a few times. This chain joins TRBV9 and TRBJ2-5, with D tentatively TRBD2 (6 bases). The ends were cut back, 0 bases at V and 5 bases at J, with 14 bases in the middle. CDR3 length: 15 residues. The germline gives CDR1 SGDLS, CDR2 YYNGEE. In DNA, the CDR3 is TGTGCCAGCAGCGTAGGCGGAGGGCAGAGGGAGACCCAGTACTTC. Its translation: CASSVGGGQRETQYF.

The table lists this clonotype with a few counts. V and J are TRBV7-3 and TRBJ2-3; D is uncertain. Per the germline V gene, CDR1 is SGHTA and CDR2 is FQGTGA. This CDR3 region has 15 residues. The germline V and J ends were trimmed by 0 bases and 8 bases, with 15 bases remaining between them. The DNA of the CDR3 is TGTGCCAGCAGCTTAACAGGGCCCCCTACGCTTACGCAGTATTTT. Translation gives CASSLTGPPTLTQYF.

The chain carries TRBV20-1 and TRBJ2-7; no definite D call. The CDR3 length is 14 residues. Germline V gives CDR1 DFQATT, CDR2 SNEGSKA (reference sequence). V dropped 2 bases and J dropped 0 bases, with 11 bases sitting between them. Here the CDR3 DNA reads TGCAGTGCTAGATGGCCCTCTTACTCCTACGAGCAGTACTTC. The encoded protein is CSARWPSYSYEQYF.